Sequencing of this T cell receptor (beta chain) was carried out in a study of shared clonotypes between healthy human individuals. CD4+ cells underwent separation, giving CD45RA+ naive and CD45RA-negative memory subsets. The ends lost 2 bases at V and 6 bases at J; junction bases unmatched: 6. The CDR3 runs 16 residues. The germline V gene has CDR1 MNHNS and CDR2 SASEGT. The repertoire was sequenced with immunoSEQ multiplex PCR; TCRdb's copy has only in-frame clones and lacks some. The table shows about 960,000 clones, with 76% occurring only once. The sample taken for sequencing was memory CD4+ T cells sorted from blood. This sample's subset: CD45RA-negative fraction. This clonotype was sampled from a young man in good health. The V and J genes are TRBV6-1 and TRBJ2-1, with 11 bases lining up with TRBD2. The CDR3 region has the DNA TGTGCCAGCAGTGAATTAGCGGGGGGGCAGAGCAATGAGCAGTTCTTC. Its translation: CASSELAGGQSNEQFF.